Each of the 18 T cell receptor beta chains below was sequenced from the same sample in a study of PD-L1 blockade in urothelial cancer (dated by TCRdb to the late 2010s). Libraries were built with the immunoSEQ multiplex PCR assay. TCRdb's version of the immuneACCESS table is confined to in-frame rearrangements and falls short of the full clone set. An unresolved V gene accounts for under half of the shortfall where checked; the remainder is of unknown origin. The sample table shows around 100,000 clones, and around 86% are seen once. The ten largest clones add up to 2% to 2.5% of the sample. The time point label, as the study defines it: pretreatment peripheral blood. The material sequenced was PBMCs, taken around atezolizumab (anti-PD-L1) treatment. These TCRs come from a man in his sixties with urothelial cancer.

The chain has TRBV10-3 and TRBJ2-7, with a weak D call TRBD2 (7 bases). This CDR3 has 14 amino acids. The V gene lost 3 bases and the J gene lost 5 bases, with 14 bases spanning the gap. Germline V lookup: CDR1 ENHRY, CDR2 SYGVKD. The CDR3 reads CAISEGGGIDEQYF. CDR3 nucleotides: TGTGCCATCAGTGAAGGGGGGGGTATCGACGAGCAGTACTTC.

The chain carries TRBV28 and TRBJ2-3, with D possibly matching TRBD1 (7 bases). Germline V gene lookup returns CDR1 MDHEN and CDR2 SYDVKM. The CDR3 runs 15 residues. V was shortened by 7 bases and J by 2 bases, with 16 bases between the two germline ends. CDR3 amino acids: CASTTGGGPTDTQYF. The CDR3 DNA is TGTGCCAGCACCACAGGAGGGGGCCCCACAGATACGCAGTATTTT.

This clone was observed a few times. CDR3 sequence reads: CASRGQGVAYGYTF. CDR3 DNA sequence: TGTGCCAGTCGGGGACAGGGAGTGGCCTATGGCTACACCTTC. The chain has TRBV19 and TRBJ1-2; 9 bases align to TRBD1. CDR1 and CDR2 (germline): LNHDA, SQIVND (reference sequence). The CDR3 has 14 residues. With 8 bases clipped from V and 4 bases from J, the junction kept 8 bases outside the gene matches. The complete variable domain, with remaining parts taken from reference TRBV19 and TRBJ1-2, reads DGGITQSPKYLFRKEGQNVTLSCEQNLNHDAMYWYRQDPGQGLRLIYYSQIVNDFQKGDIAEGYSVSREKKESFPLTVTSAQKNPTAFYLCASRGQGVAYGYTFGSGTRLTVV.

The CDR3 bases are TGTGCCAGCAGCCCATCTGGGGGGGCCACCGGGGAGCTGTTTTTT. It is translated as CASSPSGGATGELFF. This chain links TRBV14 with TRBJ2-2; D is perhaps TRBD2 (7 bases). V was trimmed by 4 bases and J by 4 bases, leaving 13 bases between them. Germline V gene lookup returns CDR1 SGHDN and CDR2 FVKESK. The CDR3 extends over 15 amino acids.

The chain joins TRBV5-1 to TRBJ2-7; weak D call: TRBD1 (6 bases). Germline V gene data show CDR1 as SGHRS and CDR2 as YFSETQ. CDR3 length: 11 residues. Trimming shortened V by 2 bases and J by 7 bases, and 7 bases separated the two germline ends. DNA of the CDR3: TGCGCCAGCAGCTTTGACAGGGAGCAGTACTTC. Residues: CASSFDREQYF.

The rearrangement uses TRBV29-1 and TRBJ2-2, with 9 nucleotides matching TRBD1. The germline CDR1 and CDR2 sequences are SQVTM and ANQGSEA. J lost 4 bases, V lost 6 bases, and 9 bases had no gene match. This CDR3 is 15 amino acids long. In DNA form, the CDR3 reads TGCAGCGTGCCCCGGGACAGGGTTGGCACCGGGGAGCTGTTTTTT. This sequence encodes CSVPRDRVGTGELFF.

The chain couples TRBV7-9 to TRBJ2-3; D is perhaps TRBD1 (5 bases). Trimming left V 5 bases short and J 2 bases short, with 8 bases between. The CDR3 extends over 13 amino acids. CDR1 and CDR2 from the germline V gene are SEHNR and FQNEAQ (reference sequence). CDR3 sequence reads: CASSPDITDTQYF. In DNA form, the CDR3 reads TGTGCCAGCAGCCCGGACATCACAGATACGCAGTATTTT.

This chain connects TRBV30 to TRBJ2-1, with 13 positions matching TRBD2. With V trimmed by 3 bases and J by 8 bases, 13 bases remained unmatched. The CDR3 is 17 amino acids. The germline gives CDR1 GTSNPN, CDR2 SVGIG (reference sequence). The CDR3 is CAWSPRIGTSGMHEQFF. The CDR3 DNA reads TGTGCCTGGAGCCCCCGGATCGGGACTAGCGGGATGCATGAGCAGTTCTTC.

This chain links TRBV27 with TRBJ2-7; the match to TRBD2 covers 13 bases. CDR1 and CDR2 (germline): MNHEY, SMNVEV (reference sequence). Losses at the gene ends were 5 bases for V and 1 base for J; bases not matched to a gene: 5. The CDR3 is 16 residues long. The CDR3 loop is CASSPPGLAGSYEQYF. The CDR3 DNA follows: TGTGCCAGCAGTCCTCCGGGACTAGCGGGATCCTACGAGCAGTACTTC.

This CDR3 is CSASGGYEQYF. DNA of the CDR3: TGCAGTGCTTCGGGGGGGTACGAGCAGTACTTC. The V call is TRBV20-1, the J call TRBJ2-7, with 8 bases aligning to TRBD2. The CDR3 extends over 11 amino acids. CDR1 DFQATT and CDR2 SNEGSKA come from the germline V gene (reference sequence). The J segment lost 4 bases and the V segment lost 5 bases, leaving 1 base of the junction unmatched.

The CDR3 loop is CASSFTDRGEQYF. CDR3 bases: TGTGCCAGCAGCTTTACCGACAGGGGAGAGCAGTACTTC. The genes are TRBV11-3 and TRBJ2-7; 8 positions agree with TRBD1. The germline V gene has CDR1 SGHNT and CDR2 YENEEA. V lost 3 bases and J lost 7; bases outside the gene matches: 5. This CDR3 has 13 amino acids.

The chain joins TRBV5-1 to TRBJ1-1; possible D gene TRBD1, 5 bases. The germline gives CDR1 SGHRS, CDR2 YFSETQ. Trimming pared 2 bases from V and 3 bases from J, leaving 11 bases between. The CDR3 is 14 amino acids. CDR3 residues: CASSFVTADTEAFF. The CDR3 DNA is TGCGCCAGCAGCTTTGTGACAGCAGACACTGAAGCTTTCTTT.

The chain carries TRBV6-5 and TRBJ2-3; a weak D match, TRBD2 (5 bases). The CDR3 sequence is 15 residues long. The germline V gene encodes CDR1 MNHEY and CDR2 SVGAGI. Between the trimmed V and J ends, which lost 6 bases and 1 base, there was a span of 14 bases. The CDR3 loop is CASRPEGEGTDTQYF. The CDR3 coding sequence is TGTGCCAGCAGGCCCGAGGGCGAAGGCACAGATACGCAGTATTTT.

In this sample, this clone turned up a few times. The V and J genes are TRBV7-9 and TRBJ1-1; D not resolved. Germline V CDR1 and CDR2: SEHNR, FQNEAQ (reference sequence). Trimming removed 7 bases at V and 2 bases at J, with 11 bases between. The CDR3 is 13 amino acids. The CDR3: CASKPGRNTEAFF. The CDR3 nucleotides read TGTGCCAGCAAGCCGGGGAGAAACACTGAAGCTTTCTTT.

This clone came up once. The chain recombines TRBV6-1 with TRBJ2-7; possibly TRBD2 for D (5 bases). Germline lookup yields CDR1 MNHNS and CDR2 SASEGT. Trimming stripped 6 bases from V and 4 bases from J, with 7 bases between. CDR3 length: 11 residues. CDR3 amino acids: CASRDLYEQYF. CDR3 coding DNA: TGTGCCAGCAGGGACTTGTACGAGCAGTACTTC.

This sequence joins TRBV18 and TRBJ2-2; 11 positions agree with TRBD2. Germline CDR1 is KGHSH and CDR2 is LQKENI. The CDR3 sequence is 19 residues long. V dropped 3 bases and J dropped 4; count of bases not matched to a gene: 13. The CDR3 here is CASSPLPGTSGGGTGELFF. CDR3 DNA: TGTGCCAGCTCACCGCTTCCCGGGACTAGCGGAGGAGGCACCGGGGAGCTGTTTTTT.

This clone has a single count. This chain joins TRBV11-3 and TRBJ2-2; D gene ambiguous. The CDR3 is 14 residues long. CDR1 is SGHNT and CDR2 is YENEEA in the germline V gene. Between the trimmed V and J ends, which lost 2 bases and 4 bases, there was a span of 8 bases. CDR3 in DNA: TGTGCCAGCAGCTTAAGACAAACCACCGGGGAGCTGTTTTTT. Translation: CASSLRQTTGELFF.

This clone has just a few counts. The chain combines TRBV30 with TRBJ1-1, with D perhaps matching TRBD1 (6 bases). Germline CDR1 reads GTSNPN; CDR2 reads SVGIG (reference sequence). There are 16 residues in the CDR3. The ends were cut back, 5 bases at V and 0 bases at J, with 19 bases in the middle. CDR3 in amino acids: CAWSPGHGVLNTEAFF. Written as DNA, the CDR3 is TGTGCCTGGTCACCGGGACACGGAGTCTTGAACACTGAAGCTTTCTTT.